These 8 T cell receptor beta chains were all obtained from the same sample, sequenced in a study of cytomegalovirus exposure and HLA in healthy donors. The PCR contained 60 Vbeta and 13 Jbeta primers. Sequencing was performed with immunoSEQ multiplex PCR; in TCRdb, only in-frame clones are kept and a portion is missing. Of around 81,000 clones detected, roughly 64% appear once; the ten largest clones hold 5.7%. The sequenced material came from PBMCs. The receptors derive from a man under 40 in good health and CMV-seropositive.

This rearrangement joins TRBV7-8 to TRBJ2-2; no firm D call. The germline V gene has CDR1 SGHVS and CDR2 FQNEAQ. Trimming took 2 bases from V and 4 from J, leaving 11 bases between them. The CDR3 consists of 15 residues. The chain's CDR3 is CASSLISAATGELFF. The CDR3 DNA sequence: TGTGCCAGCAGCTTAATCTCCGCGGCCACCGGGGAGCTGTTTTTT.

V gene TRBV5-1 combines with J gene TRBJ1-1, with 11 positions matching TRBD1. The CDR3 runs to 15 residues. CDR1 and CDR2 (germline): SGHRS, YFSETQ. Trimming at V came to 3 bases and at J to 4 bases, leaving 5 bases not matched to a gene. The CDR3 bases are TGCGCCAGCAGCTGGACAGGGGGCGCGGGCACTGAAGCTTTCTTT. Its translation is CASSWTGGAGTEAFF.

This clone has more than one count but fewer than ten. The rearrangement uses TRBV7-8 and TRBJ2-2; D not resolved. The germline V gene has CDR1 SGHVS and CDR2 FQNEAQ. V lost 1 base and J 2 bases, leaving 11 bases between the germline ends. The CDR3 runs to 16 residues. The CDR3 DNA follows: TGTGCCAGCAGCTTAGGGGTAGGAGTCAACACCGGGGAGCTGTTTTTT. Its translation is CASSLGVGVNTGELFF. Complete variable domain (other parts from reference TRBV7-8 and TRBJ2-2): GAGVSQSPRYKVAKRGQDVALRCDPISGHVSLFWYQQALGQGPEFLTYFQNEAQLDKSGLPSDRFFAERPEGSVSTLKIQRTQQEDSAVYLCASSLGVGVNTGELFFGEGSRLTVL.

This chain connects TRBV11-3 to TRBJ2-2, with D possibly matching TRBD1 (6 bases). Trimming took off 5 bases at V and 2 bases at J, with 15 bases between the two ends. CDR1 and CDR2 from the germline V gene are SGHNT and YENEEA. This CDR3 region has 16 residues. In DNA, the CDR3 is TGTGCCAGCAGCCCTACAGGGCCTATCAACACCGGGGAGCTGTTTTTT. It specifies CASSPTGPINTGELFF. Filled out from reference TRBV11-3 and TRBJ2-2, the complete variable domain reads EAGVVQSPRYKIIEKKQPVAFWCNPISGHNTLYWYLQNLGQGPELLIRYENEEAVDDSQLPKDRFSAERLKGVDSTLKIQPAELGDSAVYLCASSPTGPINTGELFFGEGSRLTVL.

V usage is TRBV25-1 and J usage is TRBJ1-6, with 9 bases matching TRBD1. The CDR3 is made up of 17 amino acids. V lost 7 bases and J lost 9; bases outside the gene matches: 16. In germline, CDR1 is MGHDK, CDR2 SYGVNS. CDR3 nucleotides: TGTGCCAGCAAAGGACGGGACAGGGAATCTGAAATTTCACCCCTCCACTTT. Protein: CASKGRDRESEISPLHF. The entire variable domain, with the rest obtained from reference TRBV25-1 and TRBJ1-6, is as follows: EADIYQTPRYLVIGTGKKITLECSQTMGHDKMYWYQQDPGMELHLIHYSYGVNSTEKGDLSSESTVSRIRTEHFPLTLESARPSHTSQYLCASKGRDRESEISPLHFGNGTRLTVT.

The chain links TRBV4-1 to TRBJ2-1; possible D gene TRBD2, 5 bases. The CDR3 length is 17 residues. Germline CDR1 and CDR2: MGHRA and YSYEKL. The V and J ends lost 1 base and 3 bases respectively, with 16 bases between them. CDR3 amino acids: CASSQVGRGRIYNEQFF. CDR3 nucleotides: TGCGCCAGCAGCCAAGTAGGCCGAGGGCGCATCTACAATGAGCAGTTCTTC.

The chain combines TRBV11-1 with TRBJ1-1; 10 bases match TRBD1. J gave up 3 bases and V 5 bases, and 6 bases lay outside the gene matches. Germline V CDR1 and CDR2: SGHAT, FQDESV (reference sequence). The CDR3 is 15 residues long. The CDR3 loop reads CASSRGQGLHTEAFF. DNA of the CDR3: TGTGCCAGCAGCCGGGGACAGGGGCTCCACACTGAAGCTTTCTTT.

This chain uses TRBV20-1 with TRBJ2-7; D perhaps matches TRBD2 (6 bases). CDR1 is DFQATT, CDR2 SNEGSKA, per germline (reference sequence). V was pared by 5 bases and J by 4 bases, with 9 bases between. The CDR3 extends over 11 amino acids. The CDR3 DNA follows: TGCAGTGCTTCCGGGGGTTACGAGCAGTACTTC. Translation: CSASGGYEQYF.